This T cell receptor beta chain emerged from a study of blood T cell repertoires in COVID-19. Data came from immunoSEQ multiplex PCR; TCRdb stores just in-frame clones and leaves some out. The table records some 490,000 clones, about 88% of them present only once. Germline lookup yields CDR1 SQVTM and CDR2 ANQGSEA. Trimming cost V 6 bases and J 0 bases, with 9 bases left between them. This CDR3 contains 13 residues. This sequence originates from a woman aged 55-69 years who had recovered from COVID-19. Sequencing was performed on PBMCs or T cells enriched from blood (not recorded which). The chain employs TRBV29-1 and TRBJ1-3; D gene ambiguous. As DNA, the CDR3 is TGCAGCGTGGCGGAGAACTCTGGAAACACCATATATTTT. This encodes CSVAENSGNTIYF. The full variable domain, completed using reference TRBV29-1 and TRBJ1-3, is SAVISQKPSRDICQRGTSLTIQCQVDSQVTMMFWYRQQPGQSLTLIATANQGSEATYESGFVIDKFPISRPNLTFSTLTVSNMSPEDSSIYLCSVAENSGNTIYFGEGSWLTVV.